This TCR beta chain was found in a study of cytomegalovirus exposure and HLA in healthy donors. Primers for the PCR totalled 60 Vbeta and 13 Jbeta. The data were produced by immunoSEQ multiplex PCR, yet TCRdb's version contains in-frame clones alone and is incomplete. The sample lists 150,000 to 200,000 clones; roughly four fifths were seen once. The V gene lost 5 bases and the J gene lost 5 bases, with 15 bases spanning the gap. Germline CDR1 SGHAT, CDR2 FQDESV (reference sequence). This CDR3 has 14 residues. Input material: PBMCs. This chain uses TRBV11-1 with TRBJ1-2; a weak D match, TRBD1 (6 bases). The TCR sequence derives from a woman younger than 30 in good health and CMV-seropositive. CDR3 coding DNA: TGTGCCAGCAGCCCGACAGGAGATCGATATGGCTACACCTTC. Residues: CASSPTGDRYGYTF.